Listed here are 7 T cell receptor beta chains from one sample, sequenced in a study of blood T cell repertoires in COVID-19. The method was immunoSEQ multiplex PCR; TCRdb's version includes in-frame clones alone and lacks a portion of them. The sample lists about 170,000 clones, about 80% occurring once. The sample was peripheral blood. The receptors here all came from a human donor with acute or convalescent COVID-19. The donor label of this sample is uncertain.

About this clone itself: The sample holds other DNA sequences that translate to the same CDR3. V gene TRBV18 combines with J gene TRBJ1-1; the D is unclear. V dropped 0 bases and J dropped 0 bases, with 5 bases sitting between them. Germline V gene data show CDR1 as KGHSH and CDR2 as LQKENI. CDR3 length: 14 amino acids. CDR3 sequence (DNA): TGTGCCAGCTCACCACCGTCCGTGAACACTGAAGCTTTCTTT. Translated: CASSPPSVNTEAFF.

The V call is TRBV7-9, the J call TRBJ1-2, with 8 bases that match TRBD1. The CDR3 contains 15 residues. J gave up 7 bases and V 1 base, and 8 bases lay outside the gene matches. The germline gives CDR1 SEHNR, CDR2 FQNEAQ (reference sequence). CDR3 sequence (DNA): TGTGCCAGCAGCTTAGAGGGCAGGGGGCAACGTGGCTACACCTTC. The encoded protein is CASSLEGRGQRGYTF.

This sequence joins TRBV5-1 and TRBJ1-4; no clear D. V lost 7 bases, J lost 3 bases, and 10 bases lay in between. This CDR3 has 13 residues. Looked up from germline, CDR1 is SGHRS and CDR2 is YFSETQ. This chain's CDR3 is CASASEPNEKLFF. The CDR3 bases are TGCGCCAGCGCTTCGGAGCCTAATGAAAAACTGTTTTTT.

V gene TRBV28 combines with J gene TRBJ1-1; D may be TRBD1 (5 bases). V was trimmed by 5 bases and J by 6 bases, leaving 25 bases between them. CDR3 size: 17 residues. Germline-derived CDR1 and CDR2 are MDHEN and SYDVKM. The CDR3 nucleotides read TGTGCCAGCAGTCCCGACCGGGACGACACTCCGGGGGCTGAAGCTTTCTTT. Residues: CASSPDRDDTPGAEAFF.

V is TRBV6-6 and J is TRBJ1-2; 9 positions agree with TRBD1. This CDR3 has 16 residues. The ends lost 4 bases at V and 2 bases at J; junction bases unmatched: 8. The germline V gene has CDR1 MNHNY and CDR2 SVGAGI (reference sequence). The CDR3 here is CASSSQGALENYGYTF. For the CDR3, the DNA is TGTGCCAGCAGTTCACAGGGGGCGCTTGAAAACTATGGCTACACCTTC.

CDR3 amino acids: CASSYRDRGYSNQPQHF. For the CDR3, the DNA is TGTGCCAGCAGCTACCGGGACAGGGGCTATAGCAATCAGCCCCAGCATTTT. V is TRBV28 and J is TRBJ1-5, with 10 positions matching TRBD1. V dropped 6 bases and J dropped 0; count of bases not matched to a gene: 8. The CDR3 has 17 amino acids. Per germline, CDR1 MDHEN and CDR2 SYDVKM.

The chain links TRBV27 to TRBJ1-1; 7 positions agree with TRBD1. The ends lost 5 bases at V and 2 bases at J; junction bases unmatched: 8. Per the germline V gene, CDR1 is MNHEY and CDR2 is SMNVEV (reference sequence). This CDR3 region has 15 residues. As DNA, the CDR3 is TGTGCCAGCAGTGGTGCCGGGACAGTTAACACTGAAGCTTTCTTT. It specifies CASSGAGTVNTEAFF.